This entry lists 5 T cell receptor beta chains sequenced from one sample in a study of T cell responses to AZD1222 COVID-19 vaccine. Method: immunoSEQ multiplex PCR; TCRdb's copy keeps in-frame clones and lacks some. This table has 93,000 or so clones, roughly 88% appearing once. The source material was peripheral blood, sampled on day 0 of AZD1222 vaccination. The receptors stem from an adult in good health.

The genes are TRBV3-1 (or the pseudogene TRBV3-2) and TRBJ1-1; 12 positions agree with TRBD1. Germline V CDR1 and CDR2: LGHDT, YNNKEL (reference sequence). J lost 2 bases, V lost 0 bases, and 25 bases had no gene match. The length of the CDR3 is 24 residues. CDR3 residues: CASSQDTGMWDRGRVRETNTEAFF. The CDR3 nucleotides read TGTGCCAGCAGCCAAGACACCGGGATGTGGGACAGGGGGCGAGTTAGGGAGACTAACACTGAAGCTTTCTTT.

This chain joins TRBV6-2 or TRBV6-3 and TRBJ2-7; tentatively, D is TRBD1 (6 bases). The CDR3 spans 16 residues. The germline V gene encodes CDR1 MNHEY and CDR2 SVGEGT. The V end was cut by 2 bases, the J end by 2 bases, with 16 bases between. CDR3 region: CASSYGGHRNPYEQYF. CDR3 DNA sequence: TGTGCCAGCAGTTACGGGGGACATCGAAACCCCTACGAGCAGTACTTC.

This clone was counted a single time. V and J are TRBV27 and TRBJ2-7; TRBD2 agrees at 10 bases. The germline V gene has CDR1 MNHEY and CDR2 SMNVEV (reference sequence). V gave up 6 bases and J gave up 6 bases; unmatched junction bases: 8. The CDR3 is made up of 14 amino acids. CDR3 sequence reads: CASRLLGTSAEQYF. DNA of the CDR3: TGTGCCAGCAGACTTTTAGGGACTAGCGCCGAGCAGTACTTC.

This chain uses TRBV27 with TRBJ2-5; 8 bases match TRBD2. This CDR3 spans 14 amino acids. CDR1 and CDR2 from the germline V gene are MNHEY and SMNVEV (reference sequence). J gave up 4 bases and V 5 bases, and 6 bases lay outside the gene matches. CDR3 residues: CASSPTSAGETQYF. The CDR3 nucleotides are TGTGCCAGCAGTCCGACTAGCGCGGGAGAGACCCAGTACTTC.

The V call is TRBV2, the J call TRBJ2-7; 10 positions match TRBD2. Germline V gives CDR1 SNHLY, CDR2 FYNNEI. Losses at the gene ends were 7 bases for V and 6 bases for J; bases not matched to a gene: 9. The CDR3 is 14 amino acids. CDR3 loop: CASKTGTSVGEQYF. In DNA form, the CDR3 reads TGTGCCAGCAAAACCGGGACTAGCGTCGGCGAGCAGTACTTC.